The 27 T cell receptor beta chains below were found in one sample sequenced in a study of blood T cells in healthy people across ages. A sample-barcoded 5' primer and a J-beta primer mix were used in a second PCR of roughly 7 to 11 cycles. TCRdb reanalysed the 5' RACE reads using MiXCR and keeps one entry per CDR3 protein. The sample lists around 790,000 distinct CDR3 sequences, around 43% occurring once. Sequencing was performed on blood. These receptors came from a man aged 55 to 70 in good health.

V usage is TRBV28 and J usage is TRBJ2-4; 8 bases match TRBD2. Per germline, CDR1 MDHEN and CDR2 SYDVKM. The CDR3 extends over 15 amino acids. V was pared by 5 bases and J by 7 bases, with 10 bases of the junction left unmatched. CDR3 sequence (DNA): TGTGCCAGCAGTCCGGGGGGGCTCCAAGGGAACATTCAGTACTTC. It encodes CASSPGGLQGNIQYF.

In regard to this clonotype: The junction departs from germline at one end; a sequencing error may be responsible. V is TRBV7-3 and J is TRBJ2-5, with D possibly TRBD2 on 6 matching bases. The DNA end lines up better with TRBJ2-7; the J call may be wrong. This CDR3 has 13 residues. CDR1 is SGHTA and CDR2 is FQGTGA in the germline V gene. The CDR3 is CAGSRDPGDEQYF. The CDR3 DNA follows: TGTGCCGGCAGCCGGGACCCGGGAGACGAGCAGTACTTC.

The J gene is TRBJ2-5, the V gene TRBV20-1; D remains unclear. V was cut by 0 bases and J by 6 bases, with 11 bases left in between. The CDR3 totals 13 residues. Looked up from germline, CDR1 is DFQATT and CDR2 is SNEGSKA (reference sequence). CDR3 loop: CSARDPKQQTQYF. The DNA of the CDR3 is TGCAGTGCTAGAGATCCAAAGCAACAGACCCAGTACTTC.

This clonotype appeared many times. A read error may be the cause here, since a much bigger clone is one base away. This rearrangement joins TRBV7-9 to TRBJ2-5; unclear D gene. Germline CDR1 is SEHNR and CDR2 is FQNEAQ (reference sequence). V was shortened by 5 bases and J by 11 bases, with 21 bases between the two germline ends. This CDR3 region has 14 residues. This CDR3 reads CASSPPGPWNEQYF. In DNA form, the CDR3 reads TGTGCCAGCAGCCCCCCGGGCCCTTGGAATGAGCAGTACTTC.

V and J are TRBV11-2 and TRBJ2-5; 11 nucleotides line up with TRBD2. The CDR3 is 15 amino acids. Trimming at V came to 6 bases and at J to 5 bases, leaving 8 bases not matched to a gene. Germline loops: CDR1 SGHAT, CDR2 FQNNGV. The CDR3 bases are TGTGCCAGCAGTAGCCAACTAGCGGGGGAGGAGACCCAGTACTTC. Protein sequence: CASSSQLAGEETQYF.

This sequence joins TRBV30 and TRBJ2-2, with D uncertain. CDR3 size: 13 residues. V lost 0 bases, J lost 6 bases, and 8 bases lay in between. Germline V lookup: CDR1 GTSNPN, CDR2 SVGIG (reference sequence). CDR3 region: CAWSVSYSGELFF. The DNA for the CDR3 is TGTGCCTGGAGTGTCTCGTATTCCGGGGAGCTGTTTTTT.

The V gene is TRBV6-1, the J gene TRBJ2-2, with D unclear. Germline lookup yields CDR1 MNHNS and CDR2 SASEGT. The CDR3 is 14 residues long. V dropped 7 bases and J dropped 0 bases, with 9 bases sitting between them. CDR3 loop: CASIMGSNTGELFF. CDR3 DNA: TGTGCCAGCATAATGGGATCGAACACCGGGGAGCTGTTTTTT.

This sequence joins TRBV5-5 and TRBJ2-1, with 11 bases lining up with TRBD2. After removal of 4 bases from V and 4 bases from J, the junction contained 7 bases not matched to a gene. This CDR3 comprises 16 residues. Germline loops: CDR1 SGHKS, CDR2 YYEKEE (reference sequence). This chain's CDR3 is CASSTILAGAYNEQFF. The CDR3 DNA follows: TGTGCCAGCAGCACTATACTAGCGGGGGCGTACAATGAGCAGTTCTTC.

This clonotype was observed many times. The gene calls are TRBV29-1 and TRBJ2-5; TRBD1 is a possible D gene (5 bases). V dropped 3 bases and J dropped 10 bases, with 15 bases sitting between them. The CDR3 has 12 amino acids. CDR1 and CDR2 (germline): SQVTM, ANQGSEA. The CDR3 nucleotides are TGCAGCGTTGAGTTGCCAGGGCGGCTCCAGTACTTC. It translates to CSVELPGRLQYF. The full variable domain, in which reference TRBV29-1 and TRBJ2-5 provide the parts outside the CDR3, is SAVISQKPSRDICQRGTSLTIQCQVDSQVTMMFWYRQQPGQSLTLIATANQGSEATYESGFVIDKFPISRPNLTFSTLTVSNMSPEDSSIYLCSVELPGRLQYFGPGTRLLVL.

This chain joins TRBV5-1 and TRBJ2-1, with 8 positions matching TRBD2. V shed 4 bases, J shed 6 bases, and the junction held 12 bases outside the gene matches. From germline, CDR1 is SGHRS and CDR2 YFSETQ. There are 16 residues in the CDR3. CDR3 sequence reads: CASSGTSLVSGNEQFF. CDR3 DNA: TGCGCCAGCAGCGGGACTAGTTTGGTATCGGGCAATGAGCAGTTCTTC.

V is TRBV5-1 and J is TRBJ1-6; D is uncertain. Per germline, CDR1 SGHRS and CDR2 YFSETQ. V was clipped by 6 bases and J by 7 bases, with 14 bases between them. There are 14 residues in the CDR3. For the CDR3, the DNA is TGCGCCAGCACCCTTTATGGTACCAATTCACCCCTCCACTTT. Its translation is CASTLYGTNSPLHF. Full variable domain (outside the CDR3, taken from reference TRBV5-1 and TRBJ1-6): KAGVTQTPRYLIKTRGQQVTLSCSPISGHRSVSWYQQTPGQGLQFLFEYFSETQRNKGNFPGRFSGRQFSNSRSEMNVSTLELGDSALYLCASTLYGTNSPLHFGNGTRLTVT.

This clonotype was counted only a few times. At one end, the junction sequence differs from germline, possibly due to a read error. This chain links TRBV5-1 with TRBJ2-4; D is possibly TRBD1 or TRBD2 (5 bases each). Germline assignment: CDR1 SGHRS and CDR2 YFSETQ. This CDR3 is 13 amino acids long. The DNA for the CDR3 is TGCGCAAGCAGGGAGTCGGCCAAAAACATTCAGTACTTC. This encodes CASRESAKNIQYF.

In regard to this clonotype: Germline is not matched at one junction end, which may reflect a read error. For the CDR3, the DNA is TGTACCAGCAGCTTAGAAGGGGTGGTAGGACTAGCGGGGATCCAAGAGACCCAGTACTTC. Amino acid sequence: CTSSLEGVVGLAGIQETQYF. This chain joins TRBV11-2 and TRBJ2-5, with 12 bases identical to TRBD2. In germline, CDR1 is SGHAT, CDR2 FQNNGV. The CDR3 length is 20 residues.

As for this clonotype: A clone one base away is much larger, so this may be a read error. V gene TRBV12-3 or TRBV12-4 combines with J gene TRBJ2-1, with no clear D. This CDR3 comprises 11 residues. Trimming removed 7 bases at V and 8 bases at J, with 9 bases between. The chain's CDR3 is CASMGGDEQFF. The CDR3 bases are TGTGCCAGCATGGGCGGCGATGAGCAGTTCTTC.

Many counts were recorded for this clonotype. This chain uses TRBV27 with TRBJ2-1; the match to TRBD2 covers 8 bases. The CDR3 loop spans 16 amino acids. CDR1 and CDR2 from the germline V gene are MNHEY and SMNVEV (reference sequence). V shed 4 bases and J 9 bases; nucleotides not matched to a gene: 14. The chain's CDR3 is CASSSPGWLRGGEQFF. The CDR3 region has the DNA TGTGCCAGCAGTTCACCAGGGTGGCTCCGGGGGGGTGAGCAGTTCTTC.

CDR3 sequence (DNA): TGTGCCAGCAGCCTCCGGGACACCGCTAACTATGGCTACACCTTC. It codes for CASSLRDTANYGYTF. V gene TRBV3-1 combines with J gene TRBJ1-2, with a tentative D call TRBD1 (6 bases). The ends were cut back, 4 bases at V and 0 bases at J, with 12 bases in the middle. CDR1 LGHDT and CDR2 YNNKEL come from the germline V gene (reference sequence). This CDR3 is built from 15 residues.

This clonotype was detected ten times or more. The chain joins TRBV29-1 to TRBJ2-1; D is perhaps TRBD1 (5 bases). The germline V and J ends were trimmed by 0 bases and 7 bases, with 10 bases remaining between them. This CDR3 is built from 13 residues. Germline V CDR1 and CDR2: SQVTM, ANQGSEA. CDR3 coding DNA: TGCAGCGTTGAAGAAGTCAGGGCTAATGAGCAGTTCTTC. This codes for CSVEEVRANEQFF.

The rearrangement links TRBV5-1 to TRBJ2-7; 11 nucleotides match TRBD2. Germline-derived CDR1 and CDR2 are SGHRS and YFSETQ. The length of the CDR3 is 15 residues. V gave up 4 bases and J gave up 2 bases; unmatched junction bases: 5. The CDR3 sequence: CASSPEGLAAYEQYF. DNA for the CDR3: TGCGCCAGCAGCCCGGAGGGACTAGCGGCCTACGAGCAGTACTTC.

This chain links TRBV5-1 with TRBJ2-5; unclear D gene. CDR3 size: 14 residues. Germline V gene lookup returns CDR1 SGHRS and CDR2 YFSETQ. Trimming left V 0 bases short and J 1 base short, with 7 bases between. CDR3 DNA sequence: TGCGCCAGCAGCTTGGAGGGAATCCAAGAGACCCAGTACTTC. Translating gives CASSLEGIQETQYF.

In DNA form, the CDR3 reads TGTGCCAGCAAGATGGGACTAGCGGGGACAGATACGCAGTATTTT. This codes for CASKMGLAGTDTQYF. V is TRBV2 and J is TRBJ2-3; 13 positions agree with TRBD2. Trimming took 7 bases from V and 3 from J; bases not matched to a gene: 4. CDR1 SNHLY and CDR2 FYNNEI come from the germline V gene. This CDR3 has 15 residues.

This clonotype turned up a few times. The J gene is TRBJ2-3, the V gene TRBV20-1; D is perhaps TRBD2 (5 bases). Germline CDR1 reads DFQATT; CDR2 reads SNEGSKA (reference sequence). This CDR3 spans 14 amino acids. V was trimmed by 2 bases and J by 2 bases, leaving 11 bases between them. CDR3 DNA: TGCAGTGCTAGACGCACCGGGGTCACAGATACGCAGTATTTT. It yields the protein CSARRTGVTDTQYF.

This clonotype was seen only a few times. CDR3 protein: CASSPGEAVLADTQYF. The CDR3 DNA reads TGTGCCAGCAGTCCCGGCGAAGCGGTATTGGCAGATACGCAGTATTTT. The rearrangement links TRBV6-5 to TRBJ2-3; D might be TRBD2 (5 bases). V gave up 5 bases and J gave up 4 bases, with 19 bases separating them. Germline loops: CDR1 MNHEY, CDR2 SVGAGI. This CDR3 region has 16 residues.

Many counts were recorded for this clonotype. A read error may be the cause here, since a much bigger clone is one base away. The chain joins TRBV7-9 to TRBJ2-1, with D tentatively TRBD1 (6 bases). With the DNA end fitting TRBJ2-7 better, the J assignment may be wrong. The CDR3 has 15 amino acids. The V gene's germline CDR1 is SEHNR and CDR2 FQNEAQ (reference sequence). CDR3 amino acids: CASSLGQSSYNEQYF. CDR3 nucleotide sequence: TGTGCCAGCAGCCTTGGACAGAGCTCCTACAATGAGCAGTACTTC.

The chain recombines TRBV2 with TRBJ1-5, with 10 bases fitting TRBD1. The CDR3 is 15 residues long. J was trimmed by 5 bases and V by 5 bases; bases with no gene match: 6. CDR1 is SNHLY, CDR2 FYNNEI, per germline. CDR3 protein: CASSPRTGGHQPQHF. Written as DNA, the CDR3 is TGTGCCAGCAGTCCAAGGACAGGGGGGCATCAGCCCCAGCATTTT.

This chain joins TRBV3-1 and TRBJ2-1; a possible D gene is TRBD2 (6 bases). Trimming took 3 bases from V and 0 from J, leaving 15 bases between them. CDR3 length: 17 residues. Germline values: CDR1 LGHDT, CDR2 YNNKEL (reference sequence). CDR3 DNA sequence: TGTGCCAGCAGCCACACCCGCGGGGTCCCCTCCTACAATGAGCAGTTCTTC. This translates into CASSHTRGVPSYNEQFF.

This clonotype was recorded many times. CDR3 region: CSASELLYNQPQHF. Written as DNA, the CDR3 is TGCAGTGCTAGTGAGTTACTTTACAATCAGCCCCAGCATTTT. The rearrangement uses TRBV20-1 and TRBJ1-5, with unresolved D. Trimming removed 3 bases from V and 3 bases from J, with 12 bases in between. The CDR3 sequence is 14 residues long. From germline, CDR1 is DFQATT and CDR2 SNEGSKA (reference sequence).

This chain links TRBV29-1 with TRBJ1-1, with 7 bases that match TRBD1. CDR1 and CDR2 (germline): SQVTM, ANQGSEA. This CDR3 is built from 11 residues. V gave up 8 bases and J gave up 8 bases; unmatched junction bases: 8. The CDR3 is CSIEQGKEAFF. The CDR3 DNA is TGCAGCATAGAACAGGGGAAGGAAGCTTTCTTT. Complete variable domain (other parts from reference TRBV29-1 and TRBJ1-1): SAVISQKPSRDICQRGTSLTIQCQVDSQVTMMFWYRQQPGQSLTLIATANQGSEATYESGFVIDKFPISRPNLTFSTLTVSNMSPEDSSIYLCSIEQGKEAFFGQGTRLTVV.